Following are 29 T cell receptor beta chains from one sample sequenced in a study of early T cells in non-severe SARS-CoV-2 infection. TCRdb passed the 5' RACE reads through MiXCR, listing each CDR3 protein once. The top ten clones hold over 1.3% of a sample with tens of thousands of distinct CDR3 sequences, around 13% of them seen once. The starting material was whole blood, obtained at baseline. Every receptor here comes from an adult who was a healthcare worker with PCR-confirmed SARS-CoV-2 infection or an uninfected control (not recorded which).

This clonotype was detected only a few times. The chain combines TRBV11-2 with TRBJ2-5; no clear D. CDR1 is SGHAT, CDR2 FQNNGV, per germline. This CDR3 has 14 residues. V shed 8 bases and J shed 2 bases, with 15 bases lying between them. CDR3 sequence reads: CASARTHGQETQYF. The CDR3 DNA reads as TGTGCCAGCGCCCGGACCCACGGGCAAGAGACCCAGTACTTC.

The chain employs TRBV20-1 and TRBJ2-3; D is possibly TRBD2 (6 bases). The CDR3 runs 14 residues. The V gene's germline CDR1 is DFQATT and CDR2 SNEGSKA (reference sequence). With 0 bases removed from V and 0 bases from J, the gap between germline ends came to 7 bases. The CDR3 sequence: CSARDSGSTDTQYF. The CDR3 nucleotides are TGCAGTGCTAGAGATAGCGGAAGCACAGATACGCAGTATTTT.

This clonotype was seen a few times. This chain joins TRBV28 and TRBJ2-1, with D possibly called TRBD1 or TRBD2 (5 bases each). The V end lost 2 bases, the J end lost 9 bases, and 20 bases lay between the germline ends. The CDR3 has 16 residues. Germline V CDR1 and CDR2: MDHEN, SYDVKM. The CDR3 protein is CASSLARVRGRGEQFF. The CDR3 DNA reads as TGTGCCAGCAGTTTAGCCAGGGTCCGGGGAAGGGGTGAGCAGTTCTTC.

V and J are TRBV4-1 and TRBJ1-5; tentative D call: TRBD1 (5 bases). CDR3 size: 14 residues. With 6 bases removed from V and 1 base from J, the gap between germline ends came to 10 bases. Germline V gene data show CDR1 as MGHRA and CDR2 as YSYEKL. The CDR3 bases are TGCGCCAGCAGTTTCGGACACAGCAATCAGCCCCAGCATTTT. It specifies CASSFGHSNQPQHF.

Ten or more counts support this clonotype. V gene TRBV11-2 combines with J gene TRBJ2-7; possible D gene TRBD1, 6 bases. The V gene lost 1 base and the J gene lost 0 bases, with 16 bases spanning the gap. CDR1 is SGHAT, CDR2 FQNNGV, per germline. This CDR3 contains 17 residues. In nucleotides, the CDR3 is TGTGCCAGCAGCTTAGCCTTGGGACAACTCGTCTCCTACGAGCAGTACTTC. Translated: CASSLALGQLVSYEQYF.

This clonotype came up many times. The chain links TRBV5-6 to TRBJ2-7; no firm D call. The V gene lost 2 bases and the J gene lost 3 bases, with 18 bases spanning the gap. The V gene's germline CDR1 is SGHDT and CDR2 YYEEEE. CDR3 length equals 16 residues. The CDR3 nucleotides are TGTGCCAGCAGCTTACCAGGTTGGAGTCCGGGCTACGAGCAGTACTTC. This translates into CASSLPGWSPGYEQYF.

This clonotype was detected a few times. V usage is TRBV7-2 and J usage is TRBJ1-2; tentatively, D is TRBD1 (5 bases). CDR1 SGHTA and CDR2 FQGNSA come from the germline V gene. The CDR3 has 15 residues. Trimming shortened V by 1 base and J by 0 bases, and 9 bases separated the two germline ends. CDR3 sequence reads: CASSLDWDPNYGYTF. The CDR3 bases are TGTGCCAGCAGCTTAGACTGGGACCCTAACTATGGCTACACCTTC.

The chain links TRBV28 to TRBJ2-3; weak D call: TRBD2 (5 bases). Germline V lookup: CDR1 MDHEN, CDR2 SYDVKM. CDR3 length: 14 amino acids. V was trimmed by 8 bases and J by 4 bases, leaving 16 bases between them. Here the CDR3 DNA reads TGTGCCAGCGGGGAAGGGCCCGGGGCAGATACGCAGTATTTT. This sequence encodes CASGEGPGADTQYF.

The rearrangement uses TRBV20-1 and TRBJ2-1; D unclear. Germline values: CDR1 DFQATT, CDR2 SNEGSKA (reference sequence). V dropped 1 base and J dropped 3 bases, with 13 bases sitting between them. CDR3 length equals 15 residues. CDR3 region: CSARGRTVFYNEQFF. CDR3 nucleotides: TGCAGTGCTAGAGGGCGGACCGTCTTCTACAATGAGCAGTTCTTC.

The chain carries TRBV21-1 and TRBJ2-7. TRBV21-1 is shown as a pseudogene. CDR3 length equals 12 residues. The CDR3 DNA sequence: TGTGCCAGCACCGACGCGTGGGGCGAGCAGTACTTC. It is translated as CASTDAWGEQYF.

This clonotype came up a few times. The V call is TRBV5-8, the J call TRBJ2-2; D is possibly TRBD1 (6 bases). Germline V gives CDR1 SGHTS, CDR2 YDEGEE. The CDR3 is made up of 14 amino acids. V was clipped by 4 bases and J by 3 bases, with 10 bases between them. CDR3 in amino acids: CASSPTGHTGELFF. The DNA of the CDR3 is TGTGCCAGCAGCCCGACAGGACACACCGGGGAGCTGTTTTTT.

The gene calls are TRBV7-9 and TRBJ1-5; the match to TRBD1 covers 8 bases. The CDR3 runs to 18 residues. Germline loops: CDR1 SEHNR, CDR2 FQNEAQ (reference sequence). Trimming at V came to 9 bases and at J to 1 base, leaving 17 bases not matched to a gene. CDR3 region: CASITFPGGSLSNQPQHF. CDR3 in DNA: TGTGCCAGTATCACCTTCCCAGGGGGCTCCCTAAGCAATCAGCCCCAGCATTTT.

This clonotype occurred a few times. The CDR3 coding sequence is TGTGCCAGCAGTCCGGGGGGGGCTTACTCCTACAATGAGCAGTTCTTC. Translating gives CASSPGGAYSYNEQFF. V is TRBV6-2 or TRBV6-3 and J is TRBJ2-1, with 8 bases fitting TRBD2. Germline loops: CDR1 MNHEY, CDR2 SVGEGT. The trim removed 5 bases at V and 0 bases at J, leaving 6 bases unmatched. The CDR3 runs 16 residues.

This clonotype was seen a few times. The rearrangement links TRBV10-3 to TRBJ1-3, with TRBD1 matching over 7 bases. J was trimmed by 4 bases and V by 4 bases; bases with no gene match: 1. Germline V CDR1 and CDR2: ENHRY, SYGVKD. The CDR3 extends over 13 amino acids. The CDR3, as DNA: TGTGCCATCAGTGGACAGGGAGGAAACACCATATATTTT. Translation gives CAISGQGGNTIYF.

This clonotype was counted many times. The V call is TRBV29-1, the J call TRBJ2-5, with no clear D. This CDR3 spans 11 amino acids. Germline CDR1 reads SQVTM; CDR2 reads ANQGSEA. V gave up 6 bases and J gave up 2 bases, with 7 bases separating them. Here the CDR3 DNA reads TGCAGCGTCCGGCTGCAAGAGACCCAGTACTTC. This sequence encodes CSVRLQETQYF.

There are a few counts of this clonotype. The chain combines TRBV7-9 with TRBJ1-1; D is uncertain. Germline CDR1 is SEHNR and CDR2 is FQNEAQ (reference sequence). The CDR3 is made up of 13 amino acids. The V gene lost 11 bases and the J gene lost 5 bases, with 18 bases spanning the gap. This CDR3 is CAGERAEQTEAFF. For the CDR3, the DNA is TGTGCCGGGGAGAGGGCAGAGCAGACTGAAGCTTTCTTT.

This clonotype was seen a few times. The rearrangement uses TRBV6-6 and TRBJ1-4, with a weak D call TRBD1 (5 bases). Germline-derived CDR1 and CDR2 are MNHNY and SVGAGI (reference sequence). CDR3 size: 14 residues. The V end lost 10 bases, the J end lost 7 bases, and 19 bases lay between the germline ends. The CDR3 bases are TGTGCCACCAACTCGCTCGGGACTGGTGAAAAACTGTTTTTT. Its translation: CATNSLGTGEKLFF.

The V gene is TRBV12-3 or TRBV12-4, the J gene TRBJ1-5, with TRBD1 identical over 7 bases. The trim removed 4 bases at V and 2 bases at J, leaving 8 bases unmatched. The CDR3 runs 16 residues. The CDR3 DNA reads as TGTGCCAGCAGTTCCTCACAGGGGTCTGGCAATCAGCCCCAGCATTTT. Its protein product is CASSSSQGSGNQPQHF.

This clonotype was observed a few times. The CDR3 coding sequence is TGTGCCAGCAGCCCCGGAGGGGGAGGGCCTGGTGAGCAGTTCTTC. This sequence encodes CASSPGGGGPGEQFF. The rearrangement uses TRBV14 and TRBJ2-1, with a tentative D call TRBD2 (7 bases). CDR3 length equals 15 residues. CDR1 is SGHDN and CDR2 is FVKESK in the germline V gene. V was trimmed by 4 bases and J by 9 bases, leaving 19 bases between them.

This clonotype appeared a few times. The V call is TRBV11-2, the J call TRBJ2-5; D gene unclear. Germline assignment: CDR1 SGHAT and CDR2 FQNNGV. The CDR3 runs to 13 residues. Trimming stripped 4 bases from V and 5 bases from J, with 11 bases between. The CDR3 nucleotides read TGTGCCAGCAGCTCCCCCCCCGTGGAGACCCAGTACTTC. Residues: CASSSPPVETQYF.

This clonotype was counted a few times. The chain employs TRBV6-2 or TRBV6-3 and TRBJ2-2; TRBD1 aligns across 11 bases. The CDR3 is made up of 18 amino acids. Germline CDR1 and CDR2: MNHEY and SVGEGT. V lost 5 bases, J lost 1 base, and 9 bases stayed unmatched. This CDR3 is CASSPRTGGVRNTGELFF. DNA of the CDR3: TGTGCCAGCAGTCCCCGGACAGGGGGCGTGAGGAACACCGGGGAGCTGTTTTTT.

This clonotype was counted many times. The V gene is TRBV28, the J gene TRBJ2-3, with D maybe TRBD2 (5 bases). CDR3 size: 12 residues. Trimming removed 6 bases at V and 2 bases at J, with 6 bases between. Germline assignment: CDR1 MDHEN and CDR2 SYDVKM. The DNA of the CDR3 is TGTGCCAGCAGAGGACTCACAGATACGCAGTATTTT. Translated, it gives CASRGLTDTQYF.

The gene calls are TRBV5-4 and TRBJ1-1, with D tentatively TRBD1 (6 bases). The germline gives CDR1 SGHNT, CDR2 YYREEE (reference sequence). Between the trimmed V and J ends, which lost 4 bases and 1 base, there was a span of 20 bases. This CDR3 region has 17 residues. The CDR3 loop reads CASSPRVPGDWNTEAFF. As DNA, the CDR3 is TGTGCCAGCAGCCCAAGGGTCCCAGGGGACTGGAACACTGAAGCTTTCTTT.

This clonotype appeared a few times. The chain joins TRBV6-1 to TRBJ2-5; the D is unclear. Trimming shortened V by 1 base and J by 5 bases, and 8 bases separated the two germline ends. The CDR3 sequence is 13 residues long. Germline CDR1 is MNHNS and CDR2 is SASEGT. The CDR3 loop is CASSEGAPETQYF. In DNA, the CDR3 is TGTGCCAGCAGTGAAGGAGCGCCGGAGACCCAGTACTTC.

V usage is TRBV28 and J usage is TRBJ2-7, with 7 bases fitting TRBD1. J lost 4 bases, V lost 3 bases, and 12 bases had no gene match. The CDR3 runs 16 residues. Germline V gene sequence: CDR1 MDHEN, CDR2 SYDVKM. Written as DNA, the CDR3 is TGTGCCAGCAGTTTGGGATCCCCCTACAGGGGATACGAGCAGTACTTC. Translating it yields CASSLGSPYRGYEQYF.

A few counts support this clonotype. V and J are TRBV10-1 and TRBJ2-7; D not certain. V shed 2 bases and J shed 1 base, with 9 bases lying between them. From germline, CDR1 is WNHNN and CDR2 SYGVQD (reference sequence). This CDR3 contains 14 residues. The CDR3 DNA follows: TGCGCCAGCAGTGAGCGGGCCAAGTCCTACGAGCAGTACTTC. Residues: CASSERAKSYEQYF.

The rearrangement joins TRBV29-1 to TRBJ1-1; D not resolved. CDR1 SQVTM and CDR2 ANQGSEA come from the germline V gene. V was pared by 4 bases and J by 1 base, with 10 bases between. This CDR3 comprises 13 residues. CDR3 DNA sequence: TGCAGCGTTGCCGGACCGAAGAACACTGAAGCTTTCTTT. This encodes CSVAGPKNTEAFF.

In this sample, this clonotype turned up many times. The rearrangement joins TRBV24-1 to TRBJ1-5; D is unclear. Trimming stripped 7 bases from V and 3 bases from J, with 12 bases between. Germline CDR1 reads KGHDR; CDR2 reads SFDVKD. The CDR3 totals 14 residues. CDR3 in amino acids: CATSGEGYNQPQHF. CDR3 nucleotides: TGTGCCACCAGCGGCGAAGGGTACAATCAGCCCCAGCATTTT.

This clonotype came up many times. The chain recombines TRBV6-2 or TRBV6-3 with TRBJ2-3; no clear D. CDR3 length equals 13 residues. V gave up 4 bases and J gave up 5 bases, with 10 bases separating them. The germline CDR1 and CDR2 sequences are MNHEY and SVGEGT. The CDR3 nucleotides read TGTGCCAGCAGTTCCCCTCCCTTAGATACGCAGTATTTT. It codes for CASSSPPLDTQYF.